This T cell receptor (beta chain) was sequenced in a study of cytomegalovirus exposure and HLA in healthy donors. In the study overall: The same platform used for the approximately 670 first-cohort repertoires was also used for the approximately 120 validation repertoires, as a later analysis reported. Broader study findings: In vitro experiments confirmed that three CMV-associated chains were specific for CMV antigens.

A remark on this clone: Its specificity is unknown.

Sequenced by immunoSEQ multiplex PCR; TCRdb stores in-frame clones only, minus some. The sample includes about 170,000 clones, roughly 86% of them seen just once. This sequence was found in a young man in good health and CMV-seropositive. Sequenced sample: PBMCs.

The CDR3 DNA reads as TGTGCCAGCGCCACCACCTCGGGGTTGATCGGAAACACCATATATTTT. It encodes CASATTSGLIGNTIYF. The rearrangement links TRBV9 to TRBJ1-3; no clear D. Trimming shortened V by 7 bases and J by 4 bases, and 21 bases separated the two germline ends. The CDR3 runs to 16 residues. Germline V gene sequence: CDR1 SGDLS, CDR2 YYNGEE.